This T cell receptor (beta chain) came from a study of T cell repertoires in cytomegalovirus infection. Overall study: CMV epitopes used comprised recently identified HLA-C-restricted ones and well-studied HLA-B-restricted ones. Matching HLA type, along with CMV infection, was indicated by public TCR beta signatures. Study-wide results and caveats: People with CMV and the relevant HLA were identified by cumulative public TCR beta family frequency. The ex vivo response was dominated by HLA-C-restricted CMV-specific TCR beta clonotypes.

This clonotype came up a few times. Its specificity is unknown. TCRdb recomputed calls from the reads with MiXCR, one row per CDR3 protein. The table lists roughly 990,000 distinct CDR3 sequences, roughly 30% of them singletons. Germline V gives CDR1 MNHEY, CDR2 SVGAGI. The CDR3 has 15 amino acids. The J segment lost 4 bases and the V segment lost 6 bases, leaving 8 bases of the junction unmatched. The sequencing here drew on cultured CD8+ T cells from PBMCs, taken from culture after CMV antigen stimulation. The gene calls are TRBV6-5 and TRBJ2-1; 8 bases agree with TRBD2. This TCR derives from a human donor in good health (CMV status not recorded). Some clones in this sample may be carry-over from other donors' samples. CDR3 nucleotides: TGTGCCAGCAGCCCCAAGCGGGGGATGTACAATGAGCAGTTCTTC. This encodes CASSPKRGMYNEQFF.